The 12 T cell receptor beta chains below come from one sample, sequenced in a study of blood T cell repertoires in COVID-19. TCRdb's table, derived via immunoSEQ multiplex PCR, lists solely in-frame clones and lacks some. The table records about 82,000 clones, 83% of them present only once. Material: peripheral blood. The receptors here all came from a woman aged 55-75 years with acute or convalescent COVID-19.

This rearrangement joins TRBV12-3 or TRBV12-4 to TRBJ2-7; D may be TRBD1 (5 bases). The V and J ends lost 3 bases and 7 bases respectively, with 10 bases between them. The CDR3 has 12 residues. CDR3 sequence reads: CASSLVQGEQYF. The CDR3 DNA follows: TGTGCCAGCAGTTTGGTGCAGGGTGAGCAGTACTTC.

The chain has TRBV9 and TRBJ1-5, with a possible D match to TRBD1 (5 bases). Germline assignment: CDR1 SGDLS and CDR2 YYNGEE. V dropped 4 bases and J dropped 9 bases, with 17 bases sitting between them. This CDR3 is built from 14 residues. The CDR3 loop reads CASSPDRSPRPQHF. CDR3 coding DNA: TGTGCCAGCAGCCCAGACAGATCCCCGCGGCCCCAGCATTTT.

Here the CDR3 reads CASSRGSLDSYEQYF. For the CDR3, the DNA is TGTGCCAGCAGTAGAGGCTCATTAGACTCCTACGAGCAGTACTTC. The J gene is TRBJ2-7, the V gene TRBV6-5, with no clear D. The CDR3 contains 15 residues. Trimming shortened V by 5 bases and J by 0 bases, and 14 bases separated the two germline ends. Germline CDR1 is MNHEY and CDR2 is SVGAGI.

The CDR3 DNA sequence: TGTGCCAGCAGTTTATCGGGACAGGGGTACGGCTACACCTTC. Its protein is CASSLSGQGYGYTF. The chain carries TRBV27 and TRBJ1-2; 10 nucleotides match TRBD1. The CDR3 totals 14 residues. V dropped 0 bases and J dropped 8; count of bases not matched to a gene: 3. CDR1 and CDR2 from the germline V gene are MNHEY and SMNVEV (reference sequence).

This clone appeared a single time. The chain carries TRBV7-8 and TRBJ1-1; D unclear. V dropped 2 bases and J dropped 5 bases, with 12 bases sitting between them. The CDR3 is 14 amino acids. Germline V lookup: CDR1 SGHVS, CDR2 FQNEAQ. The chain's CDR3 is CASSLFRRDTEAFF. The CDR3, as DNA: TGTGCCAGCAGCTTATTTAGGAGGGATACTGAAGCTTTCTTT.

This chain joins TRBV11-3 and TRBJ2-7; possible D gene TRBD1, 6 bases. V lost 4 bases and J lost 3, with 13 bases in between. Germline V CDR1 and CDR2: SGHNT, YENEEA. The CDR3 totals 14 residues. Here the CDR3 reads CASSSGDNSYEQYF. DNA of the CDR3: TGTGCCAGCAGCTCCGGGGACAATAGCTACGAGCAGTACTTC. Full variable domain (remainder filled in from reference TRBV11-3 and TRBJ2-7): EAGVVQSPRYKIIEKKQPVAFWCNPISGHNTLYWYLQNLGQGPELLIRYENEEAVDDSQLPKDRFSAERLKGVDSTLKIQPAELGDSAVYLCASSSGDNSYEQYFGPGTRLTVT.

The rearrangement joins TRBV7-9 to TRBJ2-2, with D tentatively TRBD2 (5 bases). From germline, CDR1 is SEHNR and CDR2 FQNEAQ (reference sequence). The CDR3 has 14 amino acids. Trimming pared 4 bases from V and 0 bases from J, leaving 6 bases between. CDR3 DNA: TGTGCCAGCAGCTCGGACTCGAACACCGGGGAGCTGTTTTTT. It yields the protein CASSSDSNTGELFF. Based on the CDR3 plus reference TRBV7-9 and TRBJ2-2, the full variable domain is DTGVSQNPRHKITKRGQNVTFRCDPISEHNRLYWYRQTLGQGPEFLTYFQNEAQLEKSRLLSDRFSAERPKGSFSTLEIQRTEQGDSAMYLCASSSDSNTGELFFGEGSRLTVL.

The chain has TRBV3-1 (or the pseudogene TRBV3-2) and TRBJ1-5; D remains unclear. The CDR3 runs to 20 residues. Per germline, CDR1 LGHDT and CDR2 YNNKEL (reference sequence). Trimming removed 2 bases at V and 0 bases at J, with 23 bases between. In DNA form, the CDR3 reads TGTGCCAGCAGCCAATCGTTCGGCCCCCTAGCGATTATTAGCAATCAGCCCCAGCATTTT. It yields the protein CASSQSFGPLAIISNQPQHF.

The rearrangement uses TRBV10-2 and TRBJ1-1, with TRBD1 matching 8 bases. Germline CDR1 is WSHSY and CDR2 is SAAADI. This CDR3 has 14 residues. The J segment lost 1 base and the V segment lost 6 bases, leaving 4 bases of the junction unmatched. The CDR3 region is CASSLQGANTEAFF. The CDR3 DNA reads TGCGCCAGCAGCCTCCAGGGGGCGAACACTGAAGCTTTCTTT.

Written as DNA, the CDR3 is TGTGCCAGCAGCTTTGGACCCGTGGGCGGGGACGTCCGGCCTGGCGAGCAGTACTTC. Amino acids: CASSFGPVGGDVRPGEQYF. The rearrangement uses TRBV5-6 and TRBJ2-7, with a possible D match to TRBD2 (6 bases). This CDR3 has 19 amino acids. V lost 2 bases, J lost 6 bases, and 30 bases lay in between. Germline assignment: CDR1 SGHDT and CDR2 YYEEEE.

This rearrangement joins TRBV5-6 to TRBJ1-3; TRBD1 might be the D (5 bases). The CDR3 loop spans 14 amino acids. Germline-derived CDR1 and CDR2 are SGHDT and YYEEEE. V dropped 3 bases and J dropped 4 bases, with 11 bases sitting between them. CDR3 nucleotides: TGTGCCAGCAGCTCGCAGGGTGCAGGAAACACCATATATTTT. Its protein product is CASSSQGAGNTIYF.

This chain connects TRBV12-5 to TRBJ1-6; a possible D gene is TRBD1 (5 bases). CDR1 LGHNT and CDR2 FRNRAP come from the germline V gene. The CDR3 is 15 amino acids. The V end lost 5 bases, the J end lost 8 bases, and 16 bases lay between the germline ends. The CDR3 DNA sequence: TGTGCTAGTGGTGCCTCCAGGGTAGGGGATTCACCCCTCCACTTT. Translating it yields CASGASRVGDSPLHF.